Sequencing of this T cell receptor (beta chain) was carried out in a study of shared clonotypes between healthy human individuals. Findings and limits, study-wide: Non-shared clonotypes displayed generation probabilities falling below those of clonotypes present in all four donors.

Note on this clone: The antigen is not known.

Splitting of CD4+ cells produced CD45RA+ naive and CD45RA-negative memory subsets. Only in-frame clones appear in the TCRdb table, and some are missing; sequencing was by immunoSEQ multiplex PCR. The data show 1.4 million or so clones, with roughly 98.5% seen just once and approximately 0.38% held by the top ten. Germline CDR1 MNHEY, CDR2 SVGAGI. V was cut by 2 bases and J by 0 bases, with 7 bases left in between. The CDR3 totals 15 residues. The chain uses TRBV6-5 and TRBJ2-2; weak D call: TRBD1 (5 bases). Sequencing was done on a sample of naive CD4+ T cells sorted from blood. The subset was: CD45RA+ positively selected. This sequence was found in a man aged 25-40 years in good health. The CDR3 nucleotides read TGTGCCAGCAGTTACAGGACACCGAACACCGGGGAGCTGTTTTTT. This gives the protein CASSYRTPNTGELFF.